Listed here is a single T cell receptor (beta chain). What it binds is unknown. Assay execution proceeded at the deep level. The table came from immunoSEQ multiplex PCR; TCRdb's copy has only in-frame clones and leaves some out. The data contain about 1,900,000 clones, approximately 94% of them singletons. The sample comes from a study of shared clonotypes between healthy human individuals. Study results and caveats: Estimated richness was generally greater in naive than memory subsets.

Only CD45RO-negative cells positively selected for CCR7 counted as naive CD8 cells, so terminally differentiated effector memory CD45RA+ cells were excluded. The receptor comes from a young man in good health. Sequenced material: naive CD8+ T cells sorted from blood.

Written as DNA, the CDR3 is TGTGCCAGCAGCTTAGTCCTCCAGGGGTACTCCTACAATGAGCAGTTCTTC. The encoded protein is CASSLVLQGYSYNEQFF. This chain connects TRBV7-2 to TRBJ2-1, with D maybe TRBD1 (6 bases). The CDR3 is 17 amino acids. Trimming left V 1 base short and J 0 bases short, with 13 bases between. CDR1 and CDR2 (germline): SGHTA, FQGNSA.